The 16 T cell receptor beta chains below come from one sample, sequenced in a study of T cell repertoires in aging, cancer and after chemotherapy. Rearranged V-D-J TRB sequences were amplified with a mixed TRB-A/B primer pool. Each CDR3 protein gets one entry after TCRdb re-called the multiplex PCR reads with MiXCR. The top ten hold roughly 7.1% of the sample, which has approximately 5,900 distinct CDR3 sequences, 25% to 30% seen once. TCR beta rearrangements were amplified from peripheral blood genomic DNA. Sample: blood. These TCRs come from a human donor in good health.

A remark on this clonotype: An end of the junction does not agree with germline; a read error may underlie this. J is TRBJ1-1 and V is TRBV6-6, with D unresolved. Germline CDR1 is MNHNY and CDR2 is SVGAGI (reference sequence). The CDR3 consists of 15 residues. The CDR3 nucleotides read TGTGCCATCAGTGAGTCTCACCCAATGAACACTGAAGCTTTCTTT. Translation gives CAISESHPMNTEAFF.

CDR3: CASSIEGTTGRTEAFF. The DNA for the CDR3 is TGTGCCAGTAGTATAGAGGGGACGACAGGGAGGACTGAAGCTTTCTTT. The V and J genes are TRBV19 and TRBJ1-1; 7 nucleotides line up with TRBD1. The CDR3 contains 16 residues. The V and J ends lost 0 bases and 5 bases, in that order; junction bases with no gene match: 9. The germline gives CDR1 LNHDA, CDR2 SQIVND (reference sequence).

V is TRBV12-3 or TRBV12-4 and J is TRBJ2-7; D may be TRBD1 (5 bases). The CDR3 runs 17 residues. Trimming took off 3 bases at V and 3 bases at J, with 21 bases between the two ends. CDR3: CASSFSLRPDTYYEQYF. The CDR3 DNA sequence: TGTGCCAGCAGTTTTAGTCTTAGGCCGGACACCTACTACGAGCAGTACTTC.

In its sample, this clonotype is medium-sized. V and J are TRBV27 and TRBJ2-2, with D tentatively TRBD1 (6 bases). CDR1 and CDR2 (germline): MNHEY, SMNVEV (reference sequence). The CDR3 is 15 amino acids. Trimming pared 7 bases from V and 4 bases from J, leaving 16 bases between. The CDR3 DNA is TGTGCCAGCAAGGTCCAAACAGGGCGCACCGGGGAGCTGTTTTTT. Residues: CASKVQTGRTGELFF.

This clonotype was found a few times. This chain joins TRBV18 and TRBJ2-7; no reliable D call. The CDR3 has 13 residues. Germline V gene data show CDR1 as KGHSH and CDR2 as LQKENI. With 2 bases removed from V and 3 bases from J, the gap between germline ends came to 8 bases. The CDR3 coding sequence is TGTGCCAGCTCACCAGGCACGGACTACGAGCAGTACTTC. Translation: CASSPGTDYEQYF.

Sample share makes this clonotype medium-sized. This sequence joins TRBV18 and TRBJ2-3, with 9 bases that match TRBD2. CDR1 is KGHSH, CDR2 LQKENI, per germline. Trimming cost V 3 bases and J 6 bases; bases outside gene matches: 16. This CDR3 has 18 residues. CDR3 nucleotide sequence: TGTGCCAGCTCACCCTTTAGCGGGGGAAGCGTTGGTGGGGATACGCAGTATTTT. The encoded protein is CASSPFSGGSVGGDTQYF.

This clonotype was seen a handful of times. CDR3 nucleotide sequence: TGTGCCAGCAGCTTAGACGGACAGGTGGTGGTTGGCTACACCTTC. Protein sequence: CASSLDGQVVVGYTF. The chain recombines TRBV7-2 with TRBJ1-2; TRBD1 agrees at 7 bases. Germline V lookup: CDR1 SGHTA, CDR2 FQGNSA. The trim removed 1 base at V and 7 bases at J, leaving 9 bases unmatched. The CDR3 consists of 15 residues.

As concerns this clonotype: Relative to the germline gene, one junction end is altered; a read error may explain this. The chain links TRBV6-6 to TRBJ2-7, with D hard to call. CDR1 is MNHNY, CDR2 SVGAGI, per germline (reference sequence). The CDR3 runs to 16 residues. This CDR3 reads CASSYSRGRFTYEQYF. CDR3 nucleotides: TGTGCCAGCAGTTACTCGCGAGGCAGATTTACCTACGAGCAGTACTTT.

Relative to its sample, this clonotype is medium-sized. This chain connects TRBV5-6 to TRBJ2-7; D gene unclear. Per the germline V gene, CDR1 is SGHDT and CDR2 is YYEEEE. Trimming pared 6 bases from V and 5 bases from J, leaving 24 bases between. The CDR3 length is 16 residues. Here the CDR3 reads CASNPYLTSTAHEQYF. CDR3 DNA: TGTGCCAGCAACCCTTACTTAACCTCCACGGCTCACGAGCAGTACTTC.

Only a few counts were recorded for this clonotype. This chain uses TRBV7-2 with TRBJ2-3; 10 nucleotides align to TRBD2. V dropped 0 bases and J dropped 6; count of bases not matched to a gene: 3. The germline CDR1 and CDR2 sequences are SGHTA and FQGNSA. The CDR3 is made up of 15 amino acids. The CDR3 region is CASSLALAGDDTQYF. The DNA of the CDR3 is TGTGCCAGCAGCTTAGCGCTAGCGGGGGATGATACGCAGTATTTT.

This clonotype was observed a handful of times. The V and J genes are TRBV11-3 and TRBJ2-3; D uncertain. This CDR3 is built from 14 residues. From germline, CDR1 is SGHNT and CDR2 YENEEA. V lost 5 bases and J 0 bases, leaving 9 bases between the germline ends. The chain's CDR3 is CASSRTASTDTQYF. The CDR3 DNA sequence: TGTGCCAGCAGCAGGACGGCTAGCACAGATACGCAGTATTTT.

The table lists this clonotype with a few counts. The chain couples TRBV6-2 or TRBV6-3 to TRBJ2-1, with 13 bases identical to TRBD2. J gave up 7 bases and V 5 bases, and 14 bases lay outside the gene matches. The germline V gene has CDR1 MNHEY and CDR2 SVGEGT. This CDR3 is 18 amino acids long. CDR3 sequence (DNA): TGTGCCAGCAGTCCGGGACTAGCGGGAAAGATGTTGGCGAATGAGCAGTTCTTC. Translated, it gives CASSPGLAGKMLANEQFF.

This chain joins TRBV19 and TRBJ2-7; 8 bases map to TRBD1. From germline, CDR1 is LNHDA and CDR2 SQIVND (reference sequence). The J segment lost 5 bases and the V segment lost 6 bases, leaving 9 bases of the junction unmatched. CDR3 length: 14 residues. The CDR3 region is CASRGRAGGHEQYF. For the CDR3, the DNA is TGTGCCAGTAGAGGTAGGGCAGGGGGCCACGAGCAGTACTTC.

This clonotype was recorded a few times. The chain uses TRBV27 and TRBJ2-1; D perhaps matches TRBD2 (5 bases). V lost 5 bases, J lost 4 bases, and 21 bases lay in between. The CDR3 consists of 17 residues. Germline assignment: CDR1 MNHEY and CDR2 SMNVEV (reference sequence). Here the CDR3 DNA reads TGTGCCAGCAGTCCCTCCTCAGGCGGGTCGGCTTACAATGAGCAGTTCTTC. Its protein is CASSPSSGGSAYNEQFF.

The J gene is TRBJ1-2, the V gene TRBV24-1, with D tentatively TRBD1 (6 bases). V was shortened by 7 bases and J by 7 bases, with 18 bases between the two germline ends. The germline gives CDR1 KGHDR, CDR2 SFDVKD. This CDR3 region has 14 residues. The CDR3 loop is CATSPPTGLGGYTF. The CDR3 bases are TGTGCCACCAGCCCACCGACAGGCCTGGGTGGCTACACCTTC.

The V call is TRBV5-5, the J call TRBJ2-1; 12 bases match TRBD2. The V gene end was trimmed by 4 bases and the J gene end by 10 bases; junction bases not matched to a gene: 9. The CDR3 contains 15 residues. Germline CDR1 and CDR2: SGHKS and YYEKEE (reference sequence). This CDR3 is CASSLGLAGPGEQFF. Here the CDR3 DNA reads TGTGCCAGCAGCCTGGGACTAGCGGGCCCCGGGGAGCAGTTCTTC.